These 22 T cell receptor beta chains share one sample of origin, sequenced in a study of T cells in Graves' hyperthyroidism and ophthalmopathy. TCR beta CDR3 region amplification was performed from RNA transcripts. Researchers ran a first-round RT-PCR on the TCR CDR3 using the HTBI primer set. TCRdb analysed the multiplex PCR reads with MiXCR anew, one entry per CDR3 protein. Of about 400,000 distinct CDR3 sequences in the sample, roughly 13% are singletons; the top ten hold about 9.1%. Sequencing was performed on blood. The receptors stem from a woman under 30 with Graves' hyperthyroidism.

Only a few counts were recorded for this clonotype. Here the CDR3 DNA reads TGTGCCAGTAGTATGGGCCTAGCGGGGGCGGAAAGCACAGATACGCAGTATTTT. It yields the protein CASSMGLAGAESTDTQYF. The genes are TRBV19 and TRBJ2-3; 10 positions agree with TRBD2. Trimming removed 3 bases from V and 0 bases from J; junction bases left unmatched: 9. The CDR3 length is 18 residues. Germline CDR1 and CDR2: LNHDA and SQIVND (reference sequence).

CDR3: CASSPGTSGGPGETQYF. DNA for the CDR3: TGTGCCAGCAGCCCGGGGACTAGCGGGGGCCCCGGGGAGACCCAGTACTTC. V and J are TRBV27 and TRBJ2-5; 14 bases map to TRBD2. CDR1 is MNHEY and CDR2 is SMNVEV in the germline V gene (reference sequence). There are 17 residues in the CDR3. Losses at the gene ends were 6 bases for V and 5 bases for J; bases not matched to a gene: 11.

The CDR3 nucleotides read TGTGCCAGCAGTCGCGGACAGGGAAGGAACTATGGCTACACCTTC. Translation: CASSRGQGRNYGYTF. The chain carries TRBV7-9 and TRBJ1-2; 8 bases map to TRBD1. CDR3 length: 15 amino acids. V was clipped by 6 bases and J by 2 bases; unmatched bases: 8. Germline lookup yields CDR1 SEHNR and CDR2 FQNEAQ (reference sequence).

V is TRBV20-1 and J is TRBJ2-3; no reliable D call. There are 15 residues in the CDR3. The germline CDR1 and CDR2 sequences are DFQATT and SNEGSKA (reference sequence). With 0 bases removed from V and 4 bases from J, the gap between germline ends came to 14 bases. CDR3 nucleotide sequence: TGCAGTGCTAGAGATGAAATTGTTGTTGCAGATACGCAGTATTTT. Its protein product is CSARDEIVVADTQYF.

This clonotype was counted between two and nine times. The rearrangement joins TRBV19 to TRBJ1-4; D might be TRBD1 (5 bases). This CDR3 has 15 amino acids. Trimming shortened V by 6 bases and J by 11 bases, and 22 bases separated the two germline ends. The germline CDR1 and CDR2 sequences are LNHDA and SQIVND (reference sequence). For the CDR3, the DNA is TGTGCCAGTAGAATCGCCGGGACCCTAAGCGAGAAACTGTTTTTT. Translated: CASRIAGTLSEKLFF.

This clonotype was counted between two and nine times. The chain couples TRBV6-1 to TRBJ2-1; D is perhaps TRBD2 (5 bases). The CDR3 covers 16 residues. Trimming removed 3 bases from V and 0 bases from J, with 12 bases in between. Germline CDR1 reads MNHNS; CDR2 reads SASEGT. CDR3 in DNA: TGTGCCAGCAGTGATTGGCGGGTTAGCTCCTACAATGAGCAGTTCTTC. Its protein is CASSDWRVSSYNEQFF.

This chain connects TRBV28 to TRBJ2-7, with D perhaps TRBD1 (6 bases). Germline assignment: CDR1 MDHEN and CDR2 SYDVKM. This CDR3 comprises 16 residues. Trimming left V 2 bases short and J 0 bases short, with 14 bases between. The CDR3 DNA reads as TGTGCCAGCAGTTTAAGTCGACAGGACCACTCCTACGAGCAGTACTTC. Its protein product is CASSLSRQDHSYEQYF.

The rearrangement joins TRBV20-1 to TRBJ2-5; the D call may be TRBD1 or TRBD2 (6 bases each). The CDR3 consists of 14 residues. Per germline, CDR1 DFQATT and CDR2 SNEGSKA (reference sequence). V lost 3 bases to trimming and J lost 0 bases, with 11 bases between them. This chain's CDR3 is CSARDSGYQETQYF. The CDR3 DNA follows: TGCAGTGCTAGGGACAGCGGGTACCAAGAGACCCAGTACTTC.

This clonotype was seen ten or more times. This chain links TRBV28 with TRBJ2-1, with unresolved D. Germline CDR1 MDHEN, CDR2 SYDVKM. Trimming took 2 bases from V and 7 from J, leaving 9 bases between them. This CDR3 is 13 amino acids long. CDR3 amino acids: CASSLAQRNEQFF. DNA of the CDR3: TGTGCCAGCAGTTTAGCACAGCGAAATGAGCAGTTCTTC.

J is TRBJ1-6 and V is TRBV10-3; TRBD1 agrees at 10 bases. The J segment lost 10 bases and the V segment lost 6 bases, leaving 6 bases of the junction unmatched. The CDR3 length is 14 residues. Germline CDR1 reads ENHRY; CDR2 reads SYGVKD. CDR3 amino acids: CAIRIGTGDSPLHF. The CDR3 nucleotides read TGTGCCATCAGGATCGGGACAGGGGACTCACCCCTCCACTTT.

This clonotype was seen many times. V gene TRBV28 combines with J gene TRBJ2-1, with TRBD2 matching 14 bases. J gave up 10 bases and V 6 bases, and 5 bases lay outside the gene matches. CDR3 length: 14 residues. In germline, CDR1 is MDHEN, CDR2 SYDVKM. The CDR3 DNA reads TGTGCCAGCAGAAGACTAGCGGGGGGGTTGGAGCAGTTCTTC. The encoded protein is CASRRLAGGLEQFF.

On this clonotype itself: This may be a read error, as it is one base from a much larger clone. The chain couples TRBV7-3 to TRBJ2-5, with no clear D. The V gene's germline CDR1 is SGHTA and CDR2 FQGTGA. The CDR3 consists of 13 residues. The CDR3: CAGSRAPQETQYF. The CDR3 region has the DNA TGTGCCGGCAGCCGAGCGCCCCAAGAGACCCAGTACTTC.

This clonotype was observed many times. J is TRBJ2-3 and V is TRBV6-1; D unclear. The germline V and J ends were trimmed by 6 bases and 2 bases, with 15 bases remaining between them. The CDR3 has 15 amino acids. Per germline, CDR1 MNHNS and CDR2 SASEGT. Written as DNA, the CDR3 is TGTGCCAGCAGGCCGATTCTCCGAGACACAGATACGCAGTATTTT. Amino acid sequence: CASRPILRDTDTQYF.

This clonotype was observed a handful of times. The rearrangement uses TRBV3-1 and TRBJ2-6, with TRBD2 as a possible D gene (6 bases). Deletions cut 8 bases from V and 0 bases from J, with 11 bases between. This CDR3 region has 15 residues. Germline V gene lookup returns CDR1 LGHDT and CDR2 YNNKEL (reference sequence). The CDR3 DNA is TGTGCCAGCTGGGGGGTGAGCTCTGGGGCCAACGTCCTGACTTTC. This gives the protein CASWGVSSGANVLTF.

This clonotype has a count of ten or more. The chain couples TRBV11-3 to TRBJ2-3; the D gene is possibly TRBD2 (6 bases). V was trimmed by 5 bases and J by 2 bases, leaving 20 bases between them. CDR3 length: 17 amino acids. The germline CDR1 and CDR2 sequences are SGHNT and YENEEA. CDR3 region: CASSLSSAGSPTDTQYF. The CDR3, as DNA: TGTGCCAGCAGCCTCTCCAGCGCGGGATCCCCCACAGATACGCAGTATTTT.

This clonotype was seen repeatedly, ten times or more. The chain carries TRBV27 and TRBJ2-7; no definite D call. Germline V CDR1 and CDR2: MNHEY, SMNVEV (reference sequence). The CDR3 totals 12 residues. Deletions cut 6 bases from V and 2 bases from J, with 8 bases between. This CDR3 is CASRTPTYEQYF. Here the CDR3 DNA reads TGTGCCAGCAGAACTCCTACCTACGAGCAGTACTTC.

The genes are TRBV6-1 and TRBJ2-1, with no clear D. The CDR3 runs 8 residues. Trimming stripped 4 bases from V and 13 bases from J, with 2 bases between. The germline CDR1 and CDR2 sequences are MNHNS and SASEGT. The CDR3 sequence: CASSGQFF. CDR3 nucleotide sequence: TGTGCCAGCAGTGGTCAGTTCTTC.

This clonotype showed up many times. The chain carries TRBV7-9 and TRBJ2-7; tentatively, D is TRBD2 (6 bases). This CDR3 contains 13 residues. Trimming removed 11 bases from V and 5 bases from J, with 19 bases in between. The germline V gene has CDR1 SEHNR and CDR2 FQNEAQ (reference sequence). As DNA, the CDR3 is TGTGCCTCCGGGAGAGGCTCCCTCCACGAGCAGTACTTC. It specifies CASGRGSLHEQYF.

This clonotype has more than one count but fewer than ten. The chain carries TRBV5-1 and TRBJ2-1; 7 nucleotides agree with TRBD1. V lost 4 bases to trimming and J lost 2 bases; unmatched junction nucleotides: 9. The CDR3 consists of 16 residues. The germline CDR1 and CDR2 sequences are SGHRS and YFSETQ. The CDR3 here is CASSLRPGGAYNEQFF. The CDR3 DNA sequence: TGCGCCAGCAGCCTCCGACCAGGGGGAGCCTACAATGAGCAGTTCTTC.

The CDR3 nucleotides read TGTGCCAGCAGTAAACCGGGACATTATGGCTACACCTTC. It is translated as CASSKPGHYGYTF. This chain uses TRBV27 with TRBJ1-2; D perhaps matches TRBD1 (6 bases). The germline CDR1 and CDR2 sequences are MNHEY and SMNVEV (reference sequence). V lost 5 bases and J 5 bases, leaving 12 bases between the germline ends. This CDR3 spans 13 amino acids.

A note on this clonotype: This clone may be a read error of a much larger clone one base away. The chain uses TRBV5-5 and TRBJ1-4; D remains ambiguous. The CDR3 has 14 amino acids. Looked up from germline, CDR1 is SGHKS and CDR2 is YYEKEE (reference sequence). The CDR3 spells CAGRWTETNEKLFF. In nucleotides, the CDR3 is TGTGCCGGCAGATGGACGGAAACTAATGAAAAACTGTTTTTT.

The table lists this clonotype with many counts. The chain joins TRBV5-8 to TRBJ2-1, with D maybe TRBD1 (6 bases). Germline loops: CDR1 SGHTS, CDR2 YDEGEE. The V and J ends lost 4 bases and 7 bases respectively, with 18 bases between them. The CDR3 covers 15 residues. CDR3 loop: CASSGSGHLLNEQFF. The CDR3 nucleotides are TGTGCCAGCAGCGGGTCGGGACACCTACTTAATGAGCAGTTCTTC. The full variable domain, rest sourced from reference TRBV5-8 and TRBJ2-1, is EAGVTQSPTHLIKTRGQQATLRCSPISGHTSVYWYQQALGLGLQFLLWYDEGEERNRGNFPPRFSGRQFPNYSSELNVNALELEDSALYLCASSGSGHLLNEQFFGPGTRLTVL.